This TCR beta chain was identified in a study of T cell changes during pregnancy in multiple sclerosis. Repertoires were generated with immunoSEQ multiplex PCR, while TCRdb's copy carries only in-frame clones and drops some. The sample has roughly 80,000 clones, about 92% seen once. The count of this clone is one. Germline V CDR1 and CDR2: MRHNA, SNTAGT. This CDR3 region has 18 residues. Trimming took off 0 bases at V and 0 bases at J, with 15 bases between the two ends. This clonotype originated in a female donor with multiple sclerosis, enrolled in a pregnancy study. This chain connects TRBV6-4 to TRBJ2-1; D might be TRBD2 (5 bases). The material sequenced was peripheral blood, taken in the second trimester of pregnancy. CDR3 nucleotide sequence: TGTGCCAGCAGTGACTCGAAAGGGAGTTTGAGCTCCTACAATGAGCAGTTCTTC. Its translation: CASSDSKGSLSSYNEQFF.